The entry below describes one TCR beta chain. CDR3 length: 15 amino acids. The germline V and J ends were trimmed by 4 bases and 7 bases, with 19 bases remaining between them. The germline V gene has CDR1 SGHAT and CDR2 FQNNGV. The data were taken from a study of blood T cell repertoires in COVID-19. Original processing methods: By means of reference gene primer amplification, nucleated cell counts were estimated. Only in-frame clones appear in the TCRdb table, and some are missing; sequencing was by immunoSEQ multiplex PCR. V and J calls and clone size are copied from that table; D and trimming were computed from the DNA. In the table there are tens of thousands of clones, roughly 70% of which are singletons.

Material: peripheral blood. J is TRBJ1-2 and V is TRBV11-2, with D tentatively TRBD1 (5 bases). This receptor was identified in a woman between 70 and 85 years old with acute or convalescent COVID-19. CDR3 DNA: TGTGCCAGCAGCTCAGATCCAGGGATCGTAATTGGCTACACCTTC. Protein: CASSSDPGIVIGYTF.